This T cell receptor beta chain was observed in a study of blood T cell repertoires in COVID-19. Study context: From the United States, Italy and Spain came samples of acute and convalescent COVID-19. T cells, B-cell-depleted T cells, or PBMCs supplied cDNA or gDNA.

Original data processing: Nucleated cell number was recorded as an estimate derived from reference gene primer amplification. Sequencing used immunoSEQ multiplex PCR; TCRdb keeps in-frame clones, though not all of them. The V and J calls and clone size are taken from that table; D and trimming were inferred from the DNA. The table lists 150,000 to 200,000 clones, 83% of them singletons. Remarks on this clone: An end of the junction differs from the germline gene, which may be a read error.

The CDR3 covers 9 residues. Germline-derived CDR1 and CDR2 are DFQATT and SNEGSKA (reference sequence). This chain links TRBV20-1 with TRBJ1-2, with D unclear. This sequence was found in a human donor in a cohort sampled during active COVID-19. The material sequenced was peripheral blood. CDR3 protein: CSAREPGSF. Written as DNA, the CDR3 is TGCAGTGCTAGAGAGCCGGGTTCCTTC.